This T cell receptor beta chain stems from a study of vaccination effects on CD4 cells after COVID-19. At the level of the study: Every participant took two doses of the BNT162b2 or mRNA-1273 vaccine.

Before sequencing took place, the ViraFEST assay used viral peptide pools to expand antigen-specific CD4+ T cells. After more than 9 days in culture, the CD4+ T cells were isolated. Vaccinees lacked prior SARS-CoV-2 infection and tested negative for nucleocapsid antibodies. With respect to this clone: Its antigen is as yet unknown.

Produced via immunoSEQ multiplex PCR; TCRdb's table is partial and in-frame only. There are under 45,000 clones in the sample; approximately 80% occur only once, and around 3% lies in the top ten. Germline V gives CDR1 KGHSH, CDR2 LQKENI. Germline trimming cut 1 base from V and 10 bases from J; bases unmatched to any gene: 13. The CDR3 is 17 amino acids. The specimen comprised CD4+ T cells from PBMCs cultured with HCoV-NL63 spike peptides, sampled before COVID-19 vaccination. V usage is TRBV18 and J usage is TRBJ1-4; 9 nucleotides line up with TRBD1. The clonotype comes from a human donor who received a COVID-19 vaccine. This chain's CDR3 is CASSPLQGQGEDGKLFF. The CDR3, as DNA: TGTGCCAGCTCACCACTTCAGGGACAGGGAGAGGACGGAAAACTGTTTTTT.